The 28 T cell receptor beta chains given below trace back to one sample, sequenced in a study of CD8 T cells in ankylosing spondylitis. TCRdb passed the 5' RACE reads through MiXCR, listing each CDR3 protein once. The sample holds 350,000 or so distinct CDR3 sequences, roughly 14% seen once. The material sequenced was blood, either unsorted or a sorted T cell fraction (not recorded which). All receptors come from a male donor with ankylosing spondylitis or in good health (not recorded which).

This clonotype was observed many times. V and J are TRBV4-2 and TRBJ1-1, with 8 bases aligning to TRBD1. V lost 3 bases, J lost 3 bases, and 6 bases stayed unmatched. Germline lookup yields CDR1 LGHNA and CDR2 YNFKEQ. The CDR3 extends over 15 amino acids. CDR3 sequence: CASSHADREDTEAFF. CDR3 DNA: TGTGCCAGCAGCCACGCGGACAGGGAGGACACTGAAGCTTTCTTT.

V is TRBV19 and J is TRBJ1-2, with D unclear. CDR3 size: 12 residues. Looked up from germline, CDR1 is LNHDA and CDR2 is SQIVND (reference sequence). Trimming left V 5 bases short and J 5 bases short, with 9 bases between. CDR3 sequence (DNA): TGTGCCAGTAGTGAGCGGAAATATGGCTACACCTTC. The encoded protein is CASSERKYGYTF.

The gene calls are TRBV6-1 and TRBJ1-2; D gene ambiguous. The CDR3 loop spans 11 amino acids. V was cut by 10 bases and J by 3 bases, with 9 bases left in between. Germline CDR1 and CDR2: MNHNS and SASEGT. In nucleotides, the CDR3 is TGTGCCACACTGAGGGACTATGGCTACACCTTC. Its translation is CATLRDYGYTF.

This clonotype was observed a few times. The chain combines TRBV19 with TRBJ2-1, with 9 nucleotides matching TRBD2. V lost 3 bases and J lost 2; bases outside the gene matches: 8. From germline, CDR1 is LNHDA and CDR2 SQIVND (reference sequence). The CDR3 spans 17 residues. CDR3 sequence reads: CASSIGVAGVTYNEQFF. The CDR3 nucleotides read TGTGCCAGTAGTATCGGGGTAGCGGGAGTCACCTACAATGAGCAGTTCTTC.

This clonotype was found many times. The rearrangement links TRBV2 to TRBJ2-4; no definite D call. Germline-derived CDR1 and CDR2 are SNHLY and FYNNEI. V shed 4 bases and J shed 13 bases, with 14 bases lying between them. CDR3 size: 12 residues. CDR3 bases: TGTGCCAGCAGTGGCCCTATAGAGAGCCAGTACTTC. Protein: CASSGPIESQYF.

In this sample, this clonotype turned up a few times. The V and J genes are TRBV6-1 and TRBJ1-2; D not resolved. CDR3 length equals 13 residues. CDR1 is MNHNS, CDR2 SASEGT, per germline. The ends were cut back, 7 bases at V and 5 bases at J, with 14 bases in the middle. CDR3 sequence (DNA): TGTGCCAGCACATTCAGGCCTAGTTATGGCTACACCTTC. It translates to CASTFRPSYGYTF.

The rearrangement joins TRBV18 to TRBJ2-1; D is undetermined. CDR3 length: 13 residues. Trimming cost V 6 bases and J 7 bases, with 13 bases left between them. Germline CDR1 KGHSH, CDR2 LQKENI. CDR3 residues: CASSLQQQNEQFF. The CDR3 coding sequence is TGTGCCAGCTCGCTTCAACAGCAAAATGAGCAGTTCTTC.

V usage is TRBV7-9 and J usage is TRBJ2-7; D is unclear. CDR3 length equals 15 residues. Trimming stripped 4 bases from V and 0 bases from J, with 13 bases between. From germline, CDR1 is SEHNR and CDR2 FQNEAQ (reference sequence). The CDR3 DNA sequence: TGTGCCAGCAGCTCGCGCCTGGCAGTCTCCTACGAGCAGTACTTC. Protein product: CASSSRLAVSYEQYF.

The rearrangement links TRBV11-2 to TRBJ2-5; D possibly matches TRBD1 or TRBD2 (5 bases each). The length of the CDR3 is 15 residues. V shed 1 base and J shed 7 bases, with 16 bases lying between them. Germline V lookup: CDR1 SGHAT, CDR2 FQNNGV. CDR3 DNA sequence: TGTGCCAGCAGCTTAGTAGTGACAGCGGATCGGACCCAGTACTTC. It encodes CASSLVVTADRTQYF.

This clonotype has just a few counts. The chain employs TRBV25-1 and TRBJ2-3; D is possibly TRBD2 (5 bases). CDR3 length equals 15 residues. Trimming pared 3 bases from V and 1 base from J, leaving 11 bases between. Germline V gene sequence: CDR1 MGHDK, CDR2 SYGVNS. The CDR3 DNA is TGTGCCAGCAGTGAGAGGACTTCTCGCACAGATACGCAGTATTTT. Translation: CASSERTSRTDTQYF.

The V and J genes are TRBV29-1 and TRBJ2-3, with D uncertain. Between the trimmed V and J ends, which lost 7 bases and 5 bases, there was a span of 10 bases. The CDR3 loop spans 11 amino acids. Germline-derived CDR1 and CDR2 are SQVTM and ANQGSEA. CDR3 protein: CSAPVGDTQYF. In DNA form, the CDR3 reads TGCAGCGCCCCAGTCGGAGATACGCAGTATTTT.

The J gene is TRBJ2-6, the V gene TRBV7-9; tentative D call: TRBD1 (6 bases). The length of the CDR3 is 15 residues. From germline, CDR1 is SEHNR and CDR2 FQNEAQ (reference sequence). With 9 bases removed from V and 0 bases from J, the gap between germline ends came to 12 bases. This CDR3 is CASPDSYSGANVLTF. The CDR3 region has the DNA TGTGCCAGTCCGGACAGTTACTCTGGGGCCAACGTCCTGACTTTC.

V gene TRBV6-1 combines with J gene TRBJ2-1; 12 bases are a match to TRBD2. V dropped 6 bases and J dropped 4; count of bases not matched to a gene: 4. The CDR3 length is 15 residues. CDR1 MNHNS and CDR2 SASEGT come from the germline V gene. CDR3 sequence: CASRTGTSGYNEQFF. The CDR3 nucleotides read TGTGCCAGCAGAACCGGGACTAGCGGGTACAATGAGCAGTTCTTC.

This clonotype was recorded a few times. The chain has TRBV6-2 or TRBV6-3 and TRBJ1-5; D gene ambiguous. Germline lookup yields CDR1 MNHEY and CDR2 SVGEGT. CDR3 length equals 13 residues. Trimming pared 4 bases from V and 6 bases from J, leaving 10 bases between. This CDR3 reads CASSFVGTQPQHF. CDR3 nucleotides: TGTGCCAGCAGTTTCGTGGGAACTCAGCCCCAGCATTTT.

In its sample, this clonotype was seen many times. This chain uses TRBV12-3 or TRBV12-4 with TRBJ1-1; TRBD1 matches at 8 bases. The CDR3 runs to 14 residues. J was trimmed by 5 bases and V by 6 bases; bases with no gene match: 8. DNA for the CDR3: TGTGCCAGCAGGGCACAGGGGGGCTTAACTGAAGCTTTCTTT. The encoded protein is CASRAQGGLTEAFF.

This clonotype was observed a few times. The DNA for the CDR3 is TGTGCCAGCAGCACTCCGGGGCCTATTCCCTTTCGCTCTGGGGCCAACGTCCTGACTTTC. Encoded protein: CASSTPGPIPFRSGANVLTF. The J gene is TRBJ2-6, the V gene TRBV21-1; TRBD2, as called in the table, went unchecked against the DNA. TRBV21-1 is reported as a pseudogene. The CDR3 runs to 20 residues.

The CDR3: CSANPSRFFSYNEQFF. DNA for the CDR3: TGCAGTGCTAACCCTTCGCGGTTTTTCTCCTACAATGAGCAGTTCTTC. This rearrangement joins TRBV20-1 to TRBJ2-1, with D uncertain. Germline loops: CDR1 DFQATT, CDR2 SNEGSKA (reference sequence). The CDR3 is 16 amino acids. V lost 4 bases, J lost 0 bases, and 16 bases lay in between.

Comment on this clonotype: The junction differs from germline at one of its ends, possibly a read error. This chain links TRBV3-1 with TRBJ2-3; TRBD2 is a possible D gene (5 bases). The CDR3 length is 15 residues. From germline, CDR1 is LGHDT and CDR2 YNNKEL (reference sequence). CDR3 sequence: CACSQSGSSTDTQYF. CDR3 sequence (DNA): TGTGCCTGCAGCCAGTCGGGGTCTAGCACAGATACGCAGTATTTT.

The chain uses TRBV28 and TRBJ2-5; TRBD1 or TRBD2 may be the D gene (5 bases each). The germline CDR1 and CDR2 sequences are MDHEN and SYDVKM. The CDR3 extends over 14 amino acids. Trimming cost V 7 bases and J 4 bases, with 16 bases left between them. CDR3 protein: CASTRGVSGETQYF. The CDR3 region has the DNA TGTGCCAGCACCCGAGGGGTATCGGGAGAGACCCAGTACTTC.

The rearrangement uses TRBV6-1 and TRBJ1-5; possibly TRBD1 for D (5 bases). Trimming cost V 3 bases and J 7 bases, with 7 bases left between them. The CDR3 has 12 residues. Germline V gene sequence: CDR1 MNHNS, CDR2 SASEGT. For the CDR3, the DNA is TGTGCCAGCAGTGATAGGGGACAGCCCCAGCATTTT. The encoded protein is CASSDRGQPQHF.

This chain links TRBV19 with TRBJ2-1, with TRBD2 matching over 8 bases. Losses at the gene ends were 5 bases for V and 14 bases for J; bases not matched to a gene: 11. The CDR3 loop spans 13 amino acids. Germline V gene lookup returns CDR1 LNHDA and CDR2 SQIVND (reference sequence). CDR3 protein: CASSVKAAGVKFF. The CDR3 DNA sequence: TGTGCCAGTAGTGTTAAAGCAGCGGGAGTTAAGTTCTTC.

This clonotype came up many times. The gene calls are TRBV5-1 and TRBJ2-1; D unresolved. The CDR3 runs to 16 residues. Germline loops: CDR1 SGHRS, CDR2 YFSETQ. The ends were cut back, 5 bases at V and 4 bases at J, with 19 bases in the middle. CDR3 DNA sequence: TGCGCCAGCAGGCCCACTTTGAGCTCGTGGTACAATGAGCAGTTCTTC. Its translation: CASRPTLSSWYNEQFF.

This clonotype was observed a few times. The chain uses TRBV21-1 and TRBJ2-1. TRBV21-1 is a pseudogene. This CDR3 spans 21 amino acids. The CDR3 is CASSCRPLGSFNLWPDNEQFF. The CDR3, as DNA: TGTGCCAGCAGCTGTCGTCCGTTGGGCAGCTTTAATCTCTGGCCTGACAATGAGCAGTTCTTC.

The table lists this clonotype with a few counts. This chain connects TRBV5-1 to TRBJ2-7; D is undetermined. This CDR3 region has 14 residues. The germline CDR1 and CDR2 sequences are SGHRS and YFSETQ. V lost 2 bases, J lost 3 bases, and 12 bases lay in between. The chain's CDR3 is CASSLQSPDYEQYF. Written as DNA, the CDR3 is TGCGCCAGCAGCTTACAGTCCCCTGACTACGAGCAGTACTTC.

In its sample, this clonotype was seen a few times. The rearrangement uses TRBV5-1 and TRBJ2-1; D may be TRBD1 or TRBD2 (7 bases each). Per the germline V gene, CDR1 is SGHRS and CDR2 is YFSETQ. V shed 4 bases and J shed 7 bases, with 18 bases lying between them. The CDR3 contains 15 residues. The CDR3, as DNA: TGCGCCAGCAGCCCTCAGGGGGGGGCGGGAAATGAGCAGTTCTTC. It yields the protein CASSPQGGAGNEQFF.

This clonotype was seen more than once but under ten times. The rearrangement uses TRBV11-2 and TRBJ2-1; 9 positions agree with TRBD1. The J segment lost 4 bases and the V segment lost 4 bases, leaving 5 bases of the junction unmatched. The CDR3 extends over 15 amino acids. Germline CDR1 SGHAT, CDR2 FQNNGV. The CDR3 is CASSWDRVGYNEQFF. The CDR3 DNA reads TGTGCCAGCAGCTGGGACAGGGTAGGATACAATGAGCAGTTCTTC.

This clonotype was seen more than once but under ten times. The V and J genes are TRBV5-1 and TRBJ2-7; 7 bases agree with TRBD1. Per germline, CDR1 SGHRS and CDR2 YFSETQ. V shed 7 bases, J shed 3 bases, and the junction held 13 bases outside the gene matches. The CDR3 is 15 residues long. The CDR3 is CASQEGALASYEQYF. CDR3 in DNA: TGCGCCAGCCAAGAGGGGGCGTTGGCCAGCTACGAGCAGTACTTC.

This rearrangement joins TRBV12-3 or TRBV12-4 to TRBJ2-5; D is unclear. V gave up 5 bases and J gave up 5 bases, with 12 bases separating them. The CDR3 is 13 amino acids. The CDR3, as DNA: TGTGCCAGCAGTCGTAACAGCTGGGAGACCCAGTACTTC. This translates into CASSRNSWETQYF.